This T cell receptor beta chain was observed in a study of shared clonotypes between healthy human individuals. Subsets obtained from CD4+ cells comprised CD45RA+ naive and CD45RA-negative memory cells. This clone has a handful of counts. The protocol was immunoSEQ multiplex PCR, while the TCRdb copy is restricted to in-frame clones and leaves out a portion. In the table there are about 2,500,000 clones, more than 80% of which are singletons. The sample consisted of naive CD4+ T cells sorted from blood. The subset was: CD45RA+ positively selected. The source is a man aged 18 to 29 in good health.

CDR3 nucleotides: TGTGCCAGCAGTCCCCGAAGGGATGGCTACACCTTC. This codes for CASSPRRDGYTF. This sequence joins TRBV7-9 and TRBJ1-2; D gene ambiguous. The V end lost 6 bases, the J end lost 6 bases, and 11 bases lay between the germline ends. Germline CDR1 is SEHNR and CDR2 is FQNEAQ (reference sequence). CDR3 size: 12 residues.